This T cell receptor beta chain stems from a study of cytomegalovirus exposure and HLA in healthy donors. Findings of the study overall: Reportedly, diagnosis of cytomegalovirus status by the classifier showed high specificity and sensitivity. Confirmation was obtained in vitro that a few CMV-associated chains are specific for CMV antigens. In an earlier analysis, in some 540 donors, most V segments appeared productive either ~87% or ~30% of the time.

The germline V gene has CDR1 MDHEN and CDR2 SYDVKM. With 2 bases clipped from V and 5 bases from J, the junction kept 5 bases outside the gene matches. The length of the CDR3 is 16 residues. A word on this clone: The antigen is not known.

The primer mix had 60 Vbeta and 13 Jbeta primers. Generated by immunoSEQ multiplex PCR, the TCRdb table keeps only in-frame clones and is missing some. Its table lists roughly 190,000 clones. The chain is built from TRBV28 and TRBJ2-2; TRBD1 aligns across 10 bases. The sequence derives from a man aged 25 to 45 in good health and CMV-seronegative. Material for sequencing was PBMCs. CDR3 region: CASSLTRTGGTGELFF. In DNA form, the CDR3 reads TGTGCCAGCAGTTTAACCAGGACAGGGGGTACCGGGGAGCTGTTTTTT.